This entry describes one T cell receptor (beta chain). The antigen is not known. The CDR3 has 12 amino acids. V was clipped by 3 bases and J by 7 bases, with 10 bases between them. From germline, CDR1 is SGHRS and CDR2 YFSETQ. Sequencing was performed with immunoSEQ multiplex PCR; in TCRdb, only in-frame clones are kept and a portion is missing. Of 5,500 to 7,500 clones listed, 95% to 98% are singletons. This specimen belongs to a study of T cells after posttransplantation cyclophosphamide. Study-wide findings and caveats: TRB clonality was highly associated with recipient CMV seropositivity and reactivation. Donor-recipient repertoire similarity was low at 1-2 months, rising over year one. Tissue-infiltrating T cells from skin or gut overlapped little with blood T cells.

The receptor was derived from a man aged 40-55 years in good health, CMV-negative, and a related stem cell transplant donor. The J gene is TRBJ1-2, the V gene TRBV5-1; D gene ambiguous. Sequences were obtained from memory CD4+ T cells sorted from PBMCs. CDR3 bases: TGCGCCAGCAGCTCAGGACTAGCTGGCTACACCTTC. Translation gives CASSSGLAGYTF.